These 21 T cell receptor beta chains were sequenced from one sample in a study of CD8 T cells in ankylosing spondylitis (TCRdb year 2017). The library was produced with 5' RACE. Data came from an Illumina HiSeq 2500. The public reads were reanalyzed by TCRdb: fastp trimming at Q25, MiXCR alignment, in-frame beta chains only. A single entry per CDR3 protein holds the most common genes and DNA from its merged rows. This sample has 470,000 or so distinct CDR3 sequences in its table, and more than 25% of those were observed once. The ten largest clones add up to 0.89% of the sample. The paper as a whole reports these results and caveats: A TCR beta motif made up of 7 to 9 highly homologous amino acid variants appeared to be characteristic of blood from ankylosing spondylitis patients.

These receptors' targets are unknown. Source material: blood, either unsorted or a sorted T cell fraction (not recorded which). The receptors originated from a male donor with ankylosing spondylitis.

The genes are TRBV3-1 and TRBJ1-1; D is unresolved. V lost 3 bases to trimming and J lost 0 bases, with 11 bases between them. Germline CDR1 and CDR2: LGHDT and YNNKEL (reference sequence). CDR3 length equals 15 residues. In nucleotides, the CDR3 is TGTGCCAGCAGCCAGGGATTCCCGATGAACACTGAAGCTTTCTTT. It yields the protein CASSQGFPMNTEAFF.

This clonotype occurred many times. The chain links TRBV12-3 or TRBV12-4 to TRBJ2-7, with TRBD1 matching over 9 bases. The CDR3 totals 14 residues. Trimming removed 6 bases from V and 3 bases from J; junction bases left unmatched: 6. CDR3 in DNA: TGTGCCAGCAGGGGACAGGGCTTAGGCTACGAGCAGTACTTC. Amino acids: CASRGQGLGYEQYF.

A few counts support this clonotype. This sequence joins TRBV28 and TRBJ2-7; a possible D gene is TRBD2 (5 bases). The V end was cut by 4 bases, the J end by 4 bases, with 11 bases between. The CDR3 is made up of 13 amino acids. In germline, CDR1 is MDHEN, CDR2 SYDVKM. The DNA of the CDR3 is TGTGCCAGCAGTTCATTAAGGAGGTACGAGCAGTACGTC. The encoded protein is CASSSLRRYEQYV.

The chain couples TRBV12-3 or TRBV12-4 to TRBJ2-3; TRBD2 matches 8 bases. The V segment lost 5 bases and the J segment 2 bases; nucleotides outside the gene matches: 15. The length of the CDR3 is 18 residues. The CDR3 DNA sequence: TGTGCCAGCAGTAATAATGGAGCGGGAGTCGGGGCCACAGATACGCAGTATTTT. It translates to CASSNNGAGVGATDTQYF.

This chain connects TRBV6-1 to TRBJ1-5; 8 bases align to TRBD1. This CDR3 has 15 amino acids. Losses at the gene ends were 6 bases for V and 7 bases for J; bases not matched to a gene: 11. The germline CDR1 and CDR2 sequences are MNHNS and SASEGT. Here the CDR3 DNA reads TGTGCCAGCAGAGAATACATGACAGGGGAGCAGCCCCAGCATTTT. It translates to CASREYMTGEQPQHF.

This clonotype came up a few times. This CDR3 is CASSLVSGRARGNTIYF. DNA for the CDR3: TGTGCCAGCAGTTTGGTTTCAGGCCGGGCGAGGGGAAACACCATATATTTT. This chain connects TRBV12-3 or TRBV12-4 to TRBJ1-3; D remains unclear. V lost 3 bases, J lost 4 bases, and 19 bases lay in between. The CDR3 is 17 residues long.

The CDR3 DNA sequence: TGCAGTGCTAGAGTAGGACTAGCGGGAGGTCTCTACAATGAGCAGTTCTTC. It is translated as CSARVGLAGGLYNEQFF. This sequence joins TRBV20-1 and TRBJ2-1; 14 bases fit TRBD2. Germline V gene data show CDR1 as DFQATT and CDR2 as SNEGSKA (reference sequence). The CDR3 runs to 17 residues. Trimming at V came to 1 base and at J to 3 bases, leaving 5 bases not matched to a gene.

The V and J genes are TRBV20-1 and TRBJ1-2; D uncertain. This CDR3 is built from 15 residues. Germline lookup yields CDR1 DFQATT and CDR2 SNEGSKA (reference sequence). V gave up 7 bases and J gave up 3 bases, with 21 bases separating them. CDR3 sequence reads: CSVRNSGRSDYGYTF. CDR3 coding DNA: TGCAGTGTAAGAAATTCGGGCAGGAGCGACTATGGCTACACCTTC.

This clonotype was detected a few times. DNA for the CDR3: TGTGCCAGCAGCCCCCGGACAGGGGAGAGCACAGATACGCAGTATTTT. As protein: CASSPRTGESTDTQYF. The chain carries TRBV16 and TRBJ2-3; 9 positions match TRBD1. Germline loops: CDR1 KGHSY, CDR2 FQNENV. V lost 4 bases and J lost 0; bases outside the gene matches: 5. The CDR3 consists of 16 residues.

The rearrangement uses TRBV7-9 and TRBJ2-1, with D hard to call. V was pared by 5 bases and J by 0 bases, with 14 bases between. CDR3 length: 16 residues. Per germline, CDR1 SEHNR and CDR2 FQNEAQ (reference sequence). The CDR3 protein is CASSPLDRSSYNEQFF. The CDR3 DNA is TGTGCCAGCAGCCCATTGGACCGGAGCTCCTACAATGAGCAGTTCTTC.

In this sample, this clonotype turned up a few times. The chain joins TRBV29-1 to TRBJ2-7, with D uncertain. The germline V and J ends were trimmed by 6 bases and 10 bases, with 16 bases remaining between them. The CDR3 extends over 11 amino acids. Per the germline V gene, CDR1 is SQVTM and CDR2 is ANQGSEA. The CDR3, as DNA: TGCAGCGTGATCGAAGGGTCCAACCAGTACGTC. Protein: CSVIEGSNQYV.

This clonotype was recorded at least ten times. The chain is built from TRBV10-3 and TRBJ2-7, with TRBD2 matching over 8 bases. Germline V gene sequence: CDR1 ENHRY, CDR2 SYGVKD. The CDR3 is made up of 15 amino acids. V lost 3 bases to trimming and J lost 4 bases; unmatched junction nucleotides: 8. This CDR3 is CAISDGQAGVYEQYV. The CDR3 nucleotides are TGTGCCATCAGTGATGGCCAAGCGGGAGTGTACGAGCAGTACGTC.

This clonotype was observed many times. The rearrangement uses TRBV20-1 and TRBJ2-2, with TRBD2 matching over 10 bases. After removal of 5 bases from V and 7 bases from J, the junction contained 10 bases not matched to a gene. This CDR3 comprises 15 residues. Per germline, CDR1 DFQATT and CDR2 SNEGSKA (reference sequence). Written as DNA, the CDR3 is TGCAGTGCTCCTTCTAGCGGGAGATGGGGCGGGGAGCTGTTTTTT. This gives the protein CSAPSSGRWGGELFF.

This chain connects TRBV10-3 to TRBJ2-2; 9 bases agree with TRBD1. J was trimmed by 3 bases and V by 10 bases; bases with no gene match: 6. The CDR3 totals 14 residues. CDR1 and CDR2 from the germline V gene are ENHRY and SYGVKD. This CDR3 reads CATLQGADTGELFF. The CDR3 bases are TGTGCCACCCTACAGGGGGCGGACACCGGGGAGCTGTTTTTT.

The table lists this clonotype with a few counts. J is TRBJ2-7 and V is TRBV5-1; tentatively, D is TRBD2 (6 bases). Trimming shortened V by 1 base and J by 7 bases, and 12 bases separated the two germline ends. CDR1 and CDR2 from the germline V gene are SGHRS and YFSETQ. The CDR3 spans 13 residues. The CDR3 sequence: CASSLSVADEQYV. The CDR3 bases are TGCGCCAGCAGCTTGTCTGTAGCGGATGAGCAGTACGTC.

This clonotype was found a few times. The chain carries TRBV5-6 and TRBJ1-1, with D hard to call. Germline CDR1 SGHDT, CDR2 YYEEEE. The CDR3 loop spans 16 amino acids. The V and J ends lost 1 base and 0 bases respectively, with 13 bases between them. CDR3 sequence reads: CASSLFGKGMNTEAFF. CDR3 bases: TGTGCCAGCAGCTTGTTCGGGAAGGGAATGAACACTGAAGCTTTCTTT.

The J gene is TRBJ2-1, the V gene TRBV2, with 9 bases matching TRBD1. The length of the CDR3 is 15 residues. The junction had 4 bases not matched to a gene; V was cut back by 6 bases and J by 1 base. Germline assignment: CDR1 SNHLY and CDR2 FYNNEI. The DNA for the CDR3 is TGTGCCAGCAGCGCGACAGGGGGGTCCTACAATGAGCAGTTCTTC. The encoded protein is CASSATGGSYNEQFF.

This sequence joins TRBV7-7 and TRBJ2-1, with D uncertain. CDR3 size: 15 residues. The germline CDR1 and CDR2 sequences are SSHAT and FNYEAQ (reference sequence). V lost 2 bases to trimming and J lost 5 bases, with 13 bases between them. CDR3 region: CASSLITDADNEQFF. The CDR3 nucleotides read TGTGCCAGCAGCTTAATTACAGACGCCGACAATGAGCAGTTCTTC.

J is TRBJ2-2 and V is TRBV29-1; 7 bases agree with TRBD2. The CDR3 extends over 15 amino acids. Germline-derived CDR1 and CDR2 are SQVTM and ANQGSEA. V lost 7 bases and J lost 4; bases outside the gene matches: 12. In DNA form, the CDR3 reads TGCAGCGCCCGTGGGGGAGGGAGCGGCACCGGGGAGCTGTTTTTT. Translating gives CSARGGGSGTGELFF.

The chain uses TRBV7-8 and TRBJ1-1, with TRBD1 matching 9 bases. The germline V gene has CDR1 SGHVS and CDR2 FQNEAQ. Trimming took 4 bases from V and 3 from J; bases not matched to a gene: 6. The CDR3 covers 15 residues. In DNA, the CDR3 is TGTGCCAGCAGCTCCCCCCGACAGGGGGACACTGAAGCTTTCTTT. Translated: CASSSPRQGDTEAFF. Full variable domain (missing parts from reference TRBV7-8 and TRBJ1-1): GAGVSQSPRYKVAKRGQDVALRCDPISGHVSLFWYQQALGQGPEFLTYFQNEAQLDKSGLPSDRFFAERPEGSVSTLKIQRTQQEDSAVYLCASSSPRQGDTEAFFGQGTRLTVV.

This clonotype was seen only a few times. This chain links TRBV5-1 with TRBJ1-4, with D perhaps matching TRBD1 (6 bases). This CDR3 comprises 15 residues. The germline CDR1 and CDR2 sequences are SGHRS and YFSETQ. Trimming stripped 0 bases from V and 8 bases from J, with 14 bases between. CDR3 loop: CASSLETGVNEKLFF. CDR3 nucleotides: TGCGCCAGCAGCTTGGAGACAGGAGTCAACGAAAAACTGTTTTTT.